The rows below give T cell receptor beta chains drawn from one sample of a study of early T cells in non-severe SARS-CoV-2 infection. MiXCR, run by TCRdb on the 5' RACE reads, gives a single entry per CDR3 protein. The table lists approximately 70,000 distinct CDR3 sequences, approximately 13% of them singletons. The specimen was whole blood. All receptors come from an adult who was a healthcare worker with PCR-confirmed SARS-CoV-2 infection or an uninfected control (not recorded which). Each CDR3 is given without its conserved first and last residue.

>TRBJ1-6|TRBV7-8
ASSQPVGNSPLH
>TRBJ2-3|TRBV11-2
ASRRRGEGSWTDTQY
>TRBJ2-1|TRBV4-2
ASSPADFGSSYNEQF
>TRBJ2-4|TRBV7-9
ASSLGQGDWAKNIQY
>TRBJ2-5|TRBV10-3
AISEPPEETQY
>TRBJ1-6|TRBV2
ASKGTVNSPLH
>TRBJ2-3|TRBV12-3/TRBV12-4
ASANRNTDTQY
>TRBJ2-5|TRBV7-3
ASSSGIGETQY
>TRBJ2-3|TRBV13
ASSLAGPTDTQY
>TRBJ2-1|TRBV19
ASRTAGSYNEQF
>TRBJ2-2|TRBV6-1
ATLRDKGTPGSCF
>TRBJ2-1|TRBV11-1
ASSLDRLTLPY
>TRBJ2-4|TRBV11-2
ASSLEGELWEEETKNIQY
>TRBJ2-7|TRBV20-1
SARAYGLAASYEQY
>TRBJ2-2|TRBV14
ASSQPRGAGGTGELF
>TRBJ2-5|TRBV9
ASSVAGGMEETQY
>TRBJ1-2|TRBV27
ASSPHTNYGYT
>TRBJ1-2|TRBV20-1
SASTGDGYT
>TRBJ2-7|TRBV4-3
ASSQEGRGSYEQY
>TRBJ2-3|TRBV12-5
ASGSRPETQY
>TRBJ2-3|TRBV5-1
ASSLTSGGTDTQY
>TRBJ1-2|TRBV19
ASSTDRPPRGYT
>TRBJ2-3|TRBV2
ASSEVVAGTRDTQY
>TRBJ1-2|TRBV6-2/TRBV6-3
ASSYSKIFRDGYGYT
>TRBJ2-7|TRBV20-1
SARRYGDNSYEQY
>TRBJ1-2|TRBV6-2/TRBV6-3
ASSPGTNYGYT
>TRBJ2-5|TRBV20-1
SARGLISGGVFTQTQY
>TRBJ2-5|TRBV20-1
SARDPRETQY
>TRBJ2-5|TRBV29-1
SVTLGEETQY
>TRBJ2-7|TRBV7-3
ASSSGQGSYEQY
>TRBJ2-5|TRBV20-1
SVPSGGSQETQY
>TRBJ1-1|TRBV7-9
ASSVRVGTEAF
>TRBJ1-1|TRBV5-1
ASSTGQGGDTEAF
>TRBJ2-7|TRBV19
ASSIQQGPYEQY
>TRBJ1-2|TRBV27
ASSGQPTYGYT
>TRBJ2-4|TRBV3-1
ASSQSLRGLAAKNIQY
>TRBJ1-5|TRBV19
ASRDEGQGTNQPQH
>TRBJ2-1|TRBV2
ASSPLAGFHNEQF
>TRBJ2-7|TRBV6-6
ASSFSGSLYEQY
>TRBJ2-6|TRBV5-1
ANSPTDSGANVLT
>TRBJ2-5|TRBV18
ASSLPGQRRETQY
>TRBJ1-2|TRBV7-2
ASSPSAYGYT
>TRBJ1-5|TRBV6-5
ASSYSVNQPQH
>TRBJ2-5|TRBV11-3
ASSRTSGRAETQY
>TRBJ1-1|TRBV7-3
ASRVFNTEAF
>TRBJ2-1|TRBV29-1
SVEENRGNEQF
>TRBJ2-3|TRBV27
ASRGRDTQY